Below, 30 T cell receptor beta chains from the same sample are listed, as sequenced in a study of identifying expanded T cells in peripheral blood (dated by TCRdb to between 2018 and 2020). Libraries were made using the immunoSEQ multiplex PCR assay. TCRdb carries this immuneACCESS record with in-frame sequences only. Its versions omit some clonotypes, under half of them owing to an unresolved V gene in the studies checked, with the rest unexplained. The sample has some 100,000 clones on record, approximately 89% of them singletons. Around 5% of the sample rests with the top ten. The specimen sequenced was blood. The origin of the receptors is a person between 18 and 70 years old in good health.

The gene calls are TRBV19 and TRBJ1-2; 7 positions match TRBD1. Germline V gives CDR1 LNHDA, CDR2 SQIVND (reference sequence). The V segment lost 3 bases and the J segment 7 bases; nucleotides outside the gene matches: 8. The CDR3 contains 14 residues. The CDR3: CASSMTGPFRGYTF. CDR3 DNA: TGTGCCAGTAGTATGACAGGGCCATTTCGTGGCTACACCTTC.

The V gene is TRBV7-9, the J gene TRBJ1-3, with 11 bases that match TRBD1. Germline CDR1 SEHNR, CDR2 FQNEAQ (reference sequence). Trimming cost V 4 bases and J 0 bases; bases outside gene matches: 11. CDR3 size: 19 residues. This CDR3 is CASSYRTGGGRSSGNTIYF. CDR3 DNA sequence: TGTGCCAGCAGCTACCGGACAGGGGGCGGCCGATCCTCTGGAAACACCATATATTTT.

The chain is built from TRBV11-3 and TRBJ2-1, with D tentatively TRBD2 (5 bases). Germline V lookup: CDR1 SGHNT, CDR2 YENEEA. The CDR3 is 17 amino acids. Trimming removed 1 base at V and 0 bases at J, with 13 bases between. CDR3: CASSLGSGESSYNEQFF. The CDR3 nucleotides read TGTGCCAGCAGCTTAGGGTCCGGGGAGAGCTCCTACAATGAGCAGTTCTTC.

The chain couples TRBV7-3 to TRBJ1-5; no definite D call. This CDR3 spans 16 amino acids. Germline CDR1 is SGHTA and CDR2 is FQGTGA. V was trimmed by 5 bases and J by 0 bases, leaving 14 bases between them. The CDR3 DNA sequence: TGTGCCAGCAGCCCGAGTGGGCTGTATAGCAATCAGCCCCAGCATTTT. Encoded protein: CASSPSGLYSNQPQHF.

The chain links TRBV7-9 to TRBJ2-2; 9 bases line up with TRBD2. Germline CDR1 reads SEHNR; CDR2 reads FQNEAQ (reference sequence). This CDR3 comprises 17 residues. The V segment lost 8 bases and the J segment 2 bases; nucleotides outside the gene matches: 12. The CDR3: CASGRMAGGYNTGELFF. CDR3 nucleotides: TGTGCCAGCGGACGAATGGCGGGAGGGTATAACACCGGGGAGCTGTTTTTT.

The chain has TRBV20-1 and TRBJ1-2, with 8 bases matching TRBD1. Germline CDR1 DFQATT, CDR2 SNEGSKA (reference sequence). After removal of 5 bases from V and 8 bases from J, the junction contained 4 bases not matched to a gene. The CDR3 totals 11 residues. The CDR3 protein is CSADTGGGYTF. Here the CDR3 DNA reads TGCAGTGCTGATACAGGGGGGGGCTACACCTTC.

The chain carries TRBV6-5 and TRBJ2-7; D is undetermined. Germline V gives CDR1 MNHEY, CDR2 SVGAGI. Trimming took off 0 bases at V and 6 bases at J, with 9 bases between the two ends. CDR3 length equals 13 residues. The DNA of the CDR3 is TGTGCCAGCAGTTACTCGACCCCCGGCGAGCAGTACTTC. This codes for CASSYSTPGEQYF.

V usage is TRBV7-9 and J usage is TRBJ1-2, with D unresolved. With 6 bases removed from V and 5 bases from J, the gap between germline ends came to 19 bases. There are 15 residues in the CDR3. The germline CDR1 and CDR2 sequences are SEHNR and FQNEAQ (reference sequence). The chain's CDR3 is CASSLSGRMMYGYTF. CDR3 bases: TGTGCCAGCAGTTTAAGCGGACGGATGATGTATGGCTACACCTTC.

The chain is built from TRBV18 and TRBJ1-3; D is perhaps TRBD1 (5 bases). Germline V gives CDR1 KGHSH, CDR2 LQKENI. The CDR3 is 16 residues long. V lost 3 bases and J lost 4, with 16 bases in between. This chain's CDR3 is CASSPRDGGMGNTIYF. For the CDR3, the DNA is TGTGCCAGCTCACCCCGAGACGGGGGTATGGGAAACACCATATATTTT. Filled out from reference TRBV18 and TRBJ1-3, the complete variable domain reads NAGVMQNPRHLVRRRGQEARLRCSPMKGHSHVYWYRQLPEEGLKFMVYLQKENIIDESGMPKERFSAEFPKEGPSILRIQQVVRGDSAAYFCASSPRDGGMGNTIYFGEGSWLTVV.

This clone turned up a few times. The chain recombines TRBV14 with TRBJ1-4; no reliable D call. Germline V lookup: CDR1 SGHDN, CDR2 FVKESK. The ends were cut back, 4 bases at V and 7 bases at J, with 16 bases in the middle. The CDR3 runs 15 residues. CDR3 in amino acids: CASSLLGGLGEKLFF. CDR3 in DNA: TGTGCCAGCAGCCTCCTAGGAGGCCTTGGTGAAAAACTGTTTTTT. The full variable domain, with the rest looked up from reference TRBV14 and TRBJ1-4, is EAGVTQFPSHSVIEKGQTVTLRCDPISGHDNLYWYRRVMGKEIKFLLHFVKESKQDESGMPNNRFLAERTGGTYSTLKVQPAELEDSGVYFCASSLLGGLGEKLFFGSGTQLSVL.

The rearrangement uses TRBV18 and TRBJ1-2; 8 bases are shared with TRBD1. Germline assignment: CDR1 KGHSH and CDR2 LQKENI. V lost 3 bases, J lost 4 bases, and 10 bases stayed unmatched. CDR3 length equals 16 residues. The CDR3 DNA follows: TGTGCCAGCTCACCCACTGGGACAGGCGTCGGCTATGGCTACACCTTC. This gives the protein CASSPTGTGVGYGYTF. The full variable domain, with the rest looked up from reference TRBV18 and TRBJ1-2, is NAGVMQNPRHLVRRRGQEARLRCSPMKGHSHVYWYRQLPEEGLKFMVYLQKENIIDESGMPKERFSAEFPKEGPSILRIQQVVRGDSAAYFCASSPTGTGVGYGYTFGSGTRLTVV.

This chain links TRBV9 with TRBJ2-1; D is possibly TRBD1 (5 bases). Germline V gives CDR1 SGDLS, CDR2 YYNGEE. The CDR3 totals 14 residues. Trimming left V 0 bases short and J 10 bases short, with 14 bases between. The CDR3 region has the DNA TGTGCCAGCAGCGTAGGGGGCTATTTGAACGAGCAGTTCTTC. Encoded protein: CASSVGGYLNEQFF.

The rearrangement links TRBV19 to TRBJ1-1; D is uncertain. V was trimmed by 3 bases and J by 1 base, leaving 6 bases between them. This CDR3 region has 13 residues. The germline CDR1 and CDR2 sequences are LNHDA and SQIVND (reference sequence). The CDR3 spells CASSITGNTEAFF. CDR3 nucleotide sequence: TGTGCCAGTAGTATCACCGGGAACACTGAAGCTTTCTTT.

The V and J genes are TRBV6-4 and TRBJ1-2; no clear D. The CDR3 runs to 10 residues. The ends were cut back, 8 bases at V and 4 bases at J, with 5 bases in the middle. The germline V gene encodes CDR1 MRHNA and CDR2 SNTAGT. CDR3 DNA sequence: TGTGCCAGCGGGAGCTATGGCTACACCTTC. Encoded protein: CASGSYGYTF.

The CDR3 DNA is TGTGCCACCGGAAAGGAGGCCACCACAGATACGCAGTATTTT. Protein sequence: CATGKEATTDTQYF. The chain couples TRBV10-3 to TRBJ2-3, with D possibly matching TRBD2 (5 bases). Germline V gene lookup returns CDR1 ENHRY and CDR2 SYGVKD. CDR3 length equals 14 residues. V gave up 10 bases and J gave up 2 bases, with 16 bases separating them.

The rearrangement joins TRBV30 to TRBJ1-2; 8 nucleotides agree with TRBD1. Germline values: CDR1 GTSNPN, CDR2 SVGIG (reference sequence). V shed 4 bases, J shed 4 bases, and the junction held 11 bases outside the gene matches. The CDR3 length is 15 residues. CDR3 in DNA: TGTGCCTGGAAGCGACAGGGGTCTGGGGGCTATGGCTACACCTTC. It specifies CAWKRQGSGGYGYTF.

The chain uses TRBV18 and TRBJ1-1; the D is unclear. Trimming took 2 bases from V and 5 from J, leaving 12 bases between them. Germline V CDR1 and CDR2: KGHSH, LQKENI. The CDR3 is 14 residues long. CDR3 DNA: TGTGCCAGCTCACCAAGAGGTACCGGTACTGAAGCTTTCTTT. This sequence encodes CASSPRGTGTEAFF.

The gene calls are TRBV18 and TRBJ1-2, with D unresolved. In germline, CDR1 is KGHSH, CDR2 LQKENI. V lost 1 base to trimming and J lost 6 bases, with 12 bases between them. The CDR3 loop spans 14 amino acids. In nucleotides, the CDR3 is TGTGCCAGCTCACCACTGGGGAGGGAAGATGGCTACACCTTC. Encoded protein: CASSPLGREDGYTF.

This clone has just one count. The chain joins TRBV4-3 to TRBJ2-2; D might be TRBD2 (5 bases). Between the trimmed V and J ends, which lost 0 bases and 5 bases, there was a span of 10 bases. Germline values: CDR1 LGHNA, CDR2 YSLEER. The CDR3 runs 15 residues. CDR3 protein: CASSQDLAQTGELFF. The CDR3, as DNA: TGCGCCAGCAGCCAAGATCTAGCACAGACCGGGGAGCTGTTTTTT.

The genes are TRBV10-3 and TRBJ2-3, with TRBD2 identical over 11 bases. This CDR3 is built from 15 residues. After removal of 6 bases from V and 2 bases from J, the junction contained 4 bases not matched to a gene. Per germline, CDR1 ENHRY and CDR2 SYGVKD. The CDR3: CAISRTSGFTDTQYF. CDR3 nucleotide sequence: TGTGCCATCAGCCGGACTAGCGGGTTCACAGATACGCAGTATTTT.

This clone was seen a single time. J is TRBJ2-5 and V is TRBV10-2; D remains ambiguous. The germline V and J ends were trimmed by 4 bases and 5 bases, with 2 bases remaining between them. The CDR3 is 10 amino acids. In germline, CDR1 is WSHSY, CDR2 SAAADI. CDR3 amino acids: CASSAETQYF. The DNA of the CDR3 is TGCGCCAGCAGTGCGGAGACCCAGTACTTC.

The rearrangement joins TRBV7-9 to TRBJ1-1; D is ambiguous. V was pared by 2 bases and J by 0 bases, with 10 bases between. The germline V gene has CDR1 SEHNR and CDR2 FQNEAQ (reference sequence). The CDR3 consists of 15 residues. The CDR3 bases are TGTGCCAGCAGCTTACTGACACGTATGAACACTGAAGCTTTCTTT. Residues: CASSLLTRMNTEAFF.

V and J are TRBV18 and TRBJ1-1; no definite D call. CDR1 and CDR2 from the germline V gene are KGHSH and LQKENI. Trimming cost V 5 bases and J 3 bases, with 16 bases left between them. The CDR3 totals 15 residues. The CDR3 DNA sequence: TGTGCCAGCTCATCAACCCTACAGCTGGACACTGAAGCTTTCTTT. It specifies CASSSTLQLDTEAFF.

This clone appeared once. This chain links TRBV28 with TRBJ1-1; a possible D gene is TRBD1 (6 bases). This CDR3 has 14 residues. The V gene's germline CDR1 is MDHEN and CDR2 SYDVKM. Trimming stripped 6 bases from V and 1 base from J, with 12 bases between. CDR3 region: CASSGRGWNTEAFF. CDR3 nucleotides: TGTGCCAGCAGCGGGAGGGGGTGGAACACTGAAGCTTTCTTT.

The rearrangement uses TRBV27 and TRBJ1-2; 12 bases line up with TRBD1. The germline V gene has CDR1 MNHEY and CDR2 SMNVEV (reference sequence). J was trimmed by 8 bases and V by 7 bases; bases with no gene match: 17. The CDR3 runs to 17 residues. This CDR3 reads CASKTIPGQGALGGYTF. In DNA form, the CDR3 reads TGTGCCAGCAAAACCATCCCGGGACAGGGGGCCCTGGGGGGCTACACCTTC.

This clone was seen a single time. The V and J genes are TRBV30 and TRBJ2-7; a possible D gene is TRBD1 (5 bases). V was pared by 1 base and J by 3 bases, with 7 bases between. CDR3 size: 12 residues. Germline loops: CDR1 GTSNPN, CDR2 SVGIG (reference sequence). CDR3 in amino acids: CAWSEQGYEQYF. For the CDR3, the DNA is TGTGCCTGGAGTGAGCAGGGCTACGAGCAGTACTTC.

The V and J genes are TRBV4-2 and TRBJ2-3, with D uncertain. V was shortened by 1 base and J by 0 bases, with 8 bases between the two germline ends. Germline V lookup: CDR1 LGHNA, CDR2 YNFKEQ. There are 15 residues in the CDR3. The CDR3 sequence: CASSQGSKSTDTQYF. CDR3 in DNA: TGTGCCAGCAGCCAAGGATCTAAGAGCACAGATACGCAGTATTTT.

This sequence joins TRBV19 and TRBJ2-5, with D uncertain. There are 14 residues in the CDR3. Germline V lookup: CDR1 LNHDA, CDR2 SQIVND (reference sequence). V lost 7 bases, J lost 2 bases, and 14 bases lay in between. CDR3 loop: CASNMARRQETQYF. DNA of the CDR3: TGTGCCAGTAATATGGCCAGACGACAAGAGACCCAGTACTTC.

The chain joins TRBV29-1 to TRBJ1-2; maybe TRBD1 (6 bases). Germline assignment: CDR1 SQVTM and CDR2 ANQGSEA. The V gene lost 1 base and the J gene lost 1 base, with 16 bases spanning the gap. The CDR3 has 16 residues. In DNA, the CDR3 is TGCAGCGTTGAAGCTCGGACAGATAAGTTTAACTATGGCTACACCTTC. As protein: CSVEARTDKFNYGYTF.

DNA for the CDR3: TGTGCCAGTAGTACGTCCGGGACTAGCGGGAGAGAGACCCAGTACTTC. Encoded protein: CASSTSGTSGRETQYF. The gene calls are TRBV19 and TRBJ2-5; 14 bases match TRBD2. V dropped 4 bases and J dropped 4; count of bases not matched to a gene: 5. The CDR3 loop spans 16 amino acids. Germline CDR1 and CDR2: LNHDA and SQIVND (reference sequence).